Shown below are 32 T cell receptor beta chains from a single sample sequenced in a study of technical replicates of blood from several donors. Produced via immunoSEQ multiplex PCR; TCRdb's table is partial and in-frame only. The sample has more than 65,000 clones, around 94% seen once; the top ten hold 0.25%. Sequenced sample: T cells isolated from PBMCs. These receptors were obtained from a human donor in good health.

The CDR3 reads CASSPPNGQVAGNTEAFF. The CDR3 bases are TGTGCCAGCTCACCACCCAATGGGCAGGTGGCTGGGAACACTGAAGCTTTCTTT. The J gene is TRBJ1-1, the V gene TRBV18; D gene ambiguous. This CDR3 spans 18 amino acids. Germline-derived CDR1 and CDR2 are KGHSH and LQKENI. V lost 0 bases and J 1 base, leaving 18 bases between the germline ends. Filled out from reference TRBV18 and TRBJ1-1, the complete variable domain reads NAGVMQNPRHLVRRRGQEARLRCSPMKGHSHVYWYRQLPEEGLKFMVYLQKENIIDESGMPKERFSAEFPKEGPSILRIQQVVRGDSAAYFCASSPPNGQVAGNTEAFFGQGTRLTVV.

The chain combines TRBV11-2 with TRBJ2-1, with 11 nucleotides matching TRBD1. The junction had 4 bases not matched to a gene; V was cut back by 0 bases and J by 6 bases. The CDR3 extends over 16 amino acids. Per the germline V gene, CDR1 is SGHAT and CDR2 is FQNNGV. In nucleotides, the CDR3 is TGTGCCAGCAGCTTAGATGGACAGGGGGCGTTCAATGAGCAGTTCTTC. This gives the protein CASSLDGQGAFNEQFF.

CDR3 amino acids: CASSSAGTSGWPYEQYF. As DNA, the CDR3 is TGTGCCAGCAGCTCCGCCGGGACTAGCGGGTGGCCCTACGAGCAGTACTTC. V and J are TRBV7-9 and TRBJ2-7; 12 nucleotides align to TRBD2. The CDR3 consists of 17 residues. Per the germline V gene, CDR1 is SEHNR and CDR2 is FQNEAQ (reference sequence). V lost 4 bases and J lost 2; bases outside the gene matches: 9.

The V and J genes are TRBV11-3 and TRBJ2-3; D perhaps matches TRBD1 (6 bases). The CDR3 contains 15 residues. In germline, CDR1 is SGHNT, CDR2 YENEEA. V lost 5 bases to trimming and J lost 3 bases, with 15 bases between them. The CDR3, as DNA: TGTGCCAGCAGCCAAACAGGGTTCTGGACAGATACGCAGTATTTT. It translates to CASSQTGFWTDTQYF.

The sample holds one count of this clone. The chain joins TRBV27 to TRBJ2-7, with 11 nucleotides matching TRBD2. V lost 6 bases and J lost 3; bases outside the gene matches: 10. Germline values: CDR1 MNHEY, CDR2 SMNVEV (reference sequence). The CDR3 totals 16 residues. CDR3: CASRTLGTSGFYEQYF. CDR3 nucleotide sequence: TGTGCCAGCAGAACCCTCGGGACTAGCGGATTCTACGAGCAGTACTTC.

The gene calls are TRBV2 and TRBJ1-1; possible D gene TRBD1, 5 bases. Trimming shortened V by 9 bases and J by 1 base, and 21 bases separated the two germline ends. In germline, CDR1 is SNHLY, CDR2 FYNNEI. The CDR3 covers 16 residues. The CDR3 sequence is CARAAAGRFGNTEAFF. In nucleotides, the CDR3 is TGTGCCAGGGCTGCGGCAGGGAGGTTTGGGAACACTGAAGCTTTCTTT.

The chain combines TRBV30 with TRBJ2-7; TRBD2 agrees at 8 bases. Losses at the gene ends were 4 bases for V and 5 bases for J; bases not matched to a gene: 7. CDR3 length equals 13 residues. The germline V gene encodes CDR1 GTSNPN and CDR2 SVGIG (reference sequence). The DNA for the CDR3 is TGTGCCTGGACGGCAGCGGGGGTCGACGAGCAGTACTTC. Its translation: CAWTAAGVDEQYF.

The V call is TRBV28, the J call TRBJ2-2; D may be TRBD2 (6 bases). V was pared by 3 bases and J by 3 bases, with 11 bases between. Germline CDR1 reads MDHEN; CDR2 reads SYDVKM. The CDR3 consists of 15 residues. CDR3 amino acids: CASSLGPGDTGELFF. Here the CDR3 DNA reads TGTGCCAGCAGTTTGGGGCCGGGGGACACCGGGGAGCTGTTTTTT.

J is TRBJ2-3 and V is TRBV2; 7 bases are shared with TRBD1. The CDR3 is made up of 15 amino acids. V shed 5 bases and J 3 bases; nucleotides not matched to a gene: 8. Germline values: CDR1 SNHLY, CDR2 FYNNEI. This CDR3 is CASSNDRVGTDTQYF. In DNA, the CDR3 is TGTGCCAGCAGTAATGACAGGGTTGGGACAGATACGCAGTATTTT.

The V gene is TRBV10-3, the J gene TRBJ2-7; 8 bases agree with TRBD1. There are 12 residues in the CDR3. The trim removed 2 bases at V and 6 bases at J, leaving 0 bases unmatched. Germline lookup yields CDR1 ENHRY and CDR2 SYGVKD. CDR3 nucleotide sequence: TGTGCCATCAGTGAGGGACAGGGCGAGCAGTACTTC. It codes for CAISEGQGEQYF.

The chain joins TRBV10-1 to TRBJ2-7; the D gene is possibly TRBD1 (7 bases). The CDR3 runs 15 residues. The V end lost 2 bases, the J end lost 3 bases, and 14 bases lay between the germline ends. Germline CDR1 WNHNN, CDR2 SYGVQD (reference sequence). CDR3 amino acids: CASSEGQGGFYEQYF. Here the CDR3 DNA reads TGCGCCAGCAGTGAGGGGCAGGGGGGCTTCTACGAGCAGTACTTC.

This rearrangement joins TRBV27 to TRBJ2-2, with a tentative D call TRBD1 (6 bases). The CDR3 totals 15 residues. Trimming left V 3 bases short and J 1 base short, with 9 bases between. Looked up from germline, CDR1 is MNHEY and CDR2 is SMNVEV (reference sequence). CDR3 DNA: TGTGCCAGCAGTTTGCAGGGGATGAACACCGGGGAGCTGTTTTTT. This encodes CASSLQGMNTGELFF.

This clone was picked up a small number of times. The chain carries TRBV5-4 and TRBJ1-3, with D possibly TRBD1 on 5 matching bases. Trimming pared 0 bases from V and 0 bases from J, leaving 10 bases between. The V gene's germline CDR1 is SGHNT and CDR2 YYREEE (reference sequence). The CDR3 length is 16 residues. CDR3 region: CASSLGGRGSGNTIYF. DNA of the CDR3: TGTGCCAGCAGCTTGGGGGGTAGGGGCTCTGGAAACACCATATATTTT.

This sequence joins TRBV5-5 and TRBJ1-6; the D gene is possibly TRBD1 (5 bases). V was cut by 4 bases and J by 7 bases, with 15 bases left in between. The CDR3 spans 15 residues. Germline V gene data show CDR1 as SGHKS and CDR2 as YYEKEE (reference sequence). CDR3 protein: CASSLQVLQNSPLHF. Written as DNA, the CDR3 is TGTGCCAGCAGCCTACAGGTCCTACAAAATTCACCCCTCCACTTT.

The rearrangement uses TRBV5-8 and TRBJ1-2; TRBD1 matches 7 bases. Germline values: CDR1 SGHTS, CDR2 YDEGEE. This CDR3 has 15 residues. V trimming: 1 base; J trimming: 6 bases; junction bases outside the gene matches: 9. The CDR3 here is CASSLKRGRGDGYTF. The CDR3 bases are TGTGCCAGCAGCTTGAAGAGGGGGCGGGGTGATGGCTACACCTTC.

The V and J genes are TRBV2 and TRBJ2-1; a weak D match, TRBD1 (7 bases). The germline V and J ends were trimmed by 11 bases and 7 bases, with 21 bases remaining between them. The germline V gene encodes CDR1 SNHLY and CDR2 FYNNEI. The CDR3 covers 14 residues. CDR3 bases: TGTGCCTCTCCCGAGGGCAGGGGGGCGAATGAGCAGTTCTTC. Its translation: CASPEGRGANEQFF.

The J gene is TRBJ1-2, the V gene TRBV19; no clear D. The CDR3 sequence is 15 residues long. V was cut by 4 bases and J by 5 bases, with 17 bases left in between. CDR1 and CDR2 from the germline V gene are LNHDA and SQIVND (reference sequence). In nucleotides, the CDR3 is TGTGCCAGTAGTAGGGCAGCGAGGACTCATTATGGCTACACCTTC. Its translation is CASSRAARTHYGYTF.

This clone was detected only a few times. This rearrangement joins TRBV4-1 to TRBJ2-5; maybe TRBD2 (7 bases). This CDR3 is 14 amino acids long. The V gene's germline CDR1 is MGHRA and CDR2 YSYEKL. The germline V and J ends were trimmed by 4 bases and 6 bases, with 15 bases remaining between them. CDR3 residues: CASSPIGGLKTQYF. The CDR3 nucleotides are TGCGCCAGCAGCCCCATCGGGGGGCTTAAGACCCAGTACTTC.

The count of this clone is one. The CDR3 nucleotides are TGTGCCAGCATCTACACCGGGACAGGGATCACTGAAGCTTTCTTT. Translating gives CASIYTGTGITEAFF. The gene calls are TRBV6-6 and TRBJ1-1, with 9 bases aligning to TRBD1. The CDR3 sequence is 15 residues long. V shed 7 bases, J shed 4 bases, and the junction held 10 bases outside the gene matches. CDR1 is MNHNY, CDR2 SVGAGI, per germline (reference sequence).

The rearrangement links TRBV27 to TRBJ2-7; D may be TRBD2 (5 bases). CDR1 MNHEY and CDR2 SMNVEV come from the germline V gene (reference sequence). V was cut by 4 bases and J by 0 bases, with 13 bases left in between. The CDR3 spans 15 residues. CDR3 in DNA: TGTGCCAGCAGTTCTTTAGGGAGCACCTCCTACGAGCAGTACTTC. Its protein is CASSSLGSTSYEQYF.

This rearrangement joins TRBV7-9 to TRBJ2-7; 10 bases are a match to TRBD2. V trimming: 3 bases; J trimming: 2 bases; junction bases outside the gene matches: 10. This CDR3 comprises 17 residues. CDR1 is SEHNR, CDR2 FQNEAQ, per germline (reference sequence). This CDR3 reads CASSLFSWSGRAYEQYF. CDR3 nucleotides: TGTGCCAGCAGCTTGTTCTCCTGGAGCGGGAGGGCCTACGAGCAGTACTTC.

The V and J genes are TRBV5-1 and TRBJ2-4; 7 positions agree with TRBD1. The junction had 6 bases not matched to a gene; V was cut back by 3 bases and J by 0 bases. Germline V gene lookup returns CDR1 SGHRS and CDR2 YFSETQ. The CDR3 is 16 amino acids. The CDR3 sequence is CASSSDRELAKNIQYF. CDR3 sequence (DNA): TGCGCCAGCAGCTCCGACAGGGAACTAGCCAAAAACATTCAGTACTTC.

The sample holds one count of this clone. The chain is built from TRBV11-3 and TRBJ2-2; a weak D match, TRBD2 (5 bases). The germline gives CDR1 SGHNT, CDR2 YENEEA. With 4 bases removed from V and 2 bases from J, the gap between germline ends came to 8 bases. This CDR3 is 14 amino acids long. The CDR3 bases are TGTGCCAGCAGCTCCCGGGGTAACACCGGGGAGCTGTTTTTT. It encodes CASSSRGNTGELFF. Full variable domain (missing parts from reference TRBV11-3 and TRBJ2-2): EAGVVQSPRYKIIEKKQPVAFWCNPISGHNTLYWYLQNLGQGPELLIRYENEEAVDDSQLPKDRFSAERLKGVDSTLKIQPAELGDSAVYLCASSSRGNTGELFFGEGSRLTVL.

The table lists this clone with a count of one. This sequence joins TRBV28 and TRBJ1-4, with D hard to call. The CDR3 is made up of 15 amino acids. V lost 5 bases and J 10 bases, leaving 20 bases between the germline ends. CDR1 and CDR2 (germline): MDHEN, SYDVKM. CDR3 protein: CASSPAREPSGKLFF. CDR3 bases: TGTGCCAGCAGTCCCGCCCGGGAGCCGAGCGGAAAACTGTTTTTT.

The chain links TRBV10-3 to TRBJ2-3; TRBD2 agrees at 12 bases. J lost 2 bases, V lost 5 bases, and 8 bases had no gene match. CDR3 size: 17 residues. CDR1 is ENHRY and CDR2 is SYGVKD in the germline V gene. The CDR3 sequence: CAISYDTSGGTTDTQYF. Here the CDR3 DNA reads TGTGCCATCAGTTATGACACTAGCGGGGGGACCACAGATACGCAGTATTTT.

The chain carries TRBV6-1 and TRBJ1-5; TRBD1 aligns across 7 bases. V shed 7 bases, J shed 1 base, and the junction held 7 bases outside the gene matches. From germline, CDR1 is MNHNS and CDR2 SASEGT. CDR3 length equals 15 residues. In nucleotides, the CDR3 is TGTGCCAGCAATTTCTACAGGGGAAGCAATCAGCCCCAGCATTTT. It codes for CASNFYRGSNQPQHF.

This chain links TRBV28 with TRBJ2-2; D is perhaps TRBD2 (6 bases). Germline CDR1 is MDHEN and CDR2 is SYDVKM. V lost 8 bases, J lost 7 bases, and 17 bases lay in between. The CDR3 runs to 14 residues. CDR3 amino acids: CASGEVGVVGELFF. Here the CDR3 DNA reads TGTGCCAGCGGGGAGGTGGGAGTGGTCGGGGAGCTGTTTTTT.

This chain uses TRBV29-1 with TRBJ1-5; D remains ambiguous. Germline CDR1 SQVTM, CDR2 ANQGSEA. The CDR3 is 13 residues long. The V gene lost 5 bases and the J gene lost 0 bases, with 8 bases spanning the gap. CDR3 sequence (DNA): TGCAGCGTTTGTCAGAATAGCAATCAGCCCCAGCATTTT. Residues: CSVCQNSNQPQHF.

The J gene is TRBJ2-3, the V gene TRBV9; D might be TRBD2 (5 bases). V was cut by 3 bases and J by 5 bases, with 7 bases left in between. This CDR3 is 12 amino acids long. The germline V gene encodes CDR1 SGDLS and CDR2 YYNGEE. As DNA, the CDR3 is TGTGCCAGCAGCGCAGGAGGAGATACGCAGTATTTT. The encoded protein is CASSAGGDTQYF. Variable domain in full (rest from reference TRBV9 and TRBJ2-3): DSGVTQTPKHLITATGQRVTLRCSPRSGDLSVYWYQQSLDQGLQFLIQYYNGEERAKGNILERFSAQQFPDLHSELNLSSLELGDSALYFCASSAGGDTQYFGPGTRLTVL.

The V gene is TRBV10-3, the J gene TRBJ1-1, with a tentative D call TRBD1 (5 bases). Germline assignment: CDR1 ENHRY and CDR2 SYGVKD. Between the trimmed V and J ends, which lost 4 bases and 6 bases, there was a span of 9 bases. The CDR3 covers 12 residues. The CDR3 DNA follows: TGTGCCATCAGTGGGCAGGGCTCTGAAGCTTTCTTT. The encoded protein is CAISGQGSEAFF.

This clone is a singleton in its sample. CDR3 region: CASSLVTSGASYEQYF. CDR3 DNA sequence: TGTGCCAGCAGCTTGGTCACTAGCGGGGCCTCCTACGAGCAGTACTTC. V usage is TRBV5-5 and J usage is TRBJ2-7, with TRBD2 matching over 10 bases. Germline V lookup: CDR1 SGHKS, CDR2 YYEKEE (reference sequence). The CDR3 runs 16 residues. The trim removed 0 bases at V and 0 bases at J, leaving 3 bases unmatched.

V gene TRBV14 combines with J gene TRBJ1-1; D is undetermined. This CDR3 spans 13 amino acids. V lost 1 base to trimming and J lost 1 base, with 4 bases between them. The germline gives CDR1 SGHDN, CDR2 FVKESK. For the CDR3, the DNA is TGTGCCAGCAGCCAAGGCGGGAACACTGAAGCTTTCTTT. This codes for CASSQGGNTEAFF.